This paragraph reports one T cell receptor beta chain. The antigen remains undetermined. The junction shows a germline mismatch at one end, possibly a read error. TCRdb reanalysed the RT-PCR reads using MiXCR and keeps one entry per CDR3 protein. The sample comprises over 650,000 distinct CDR3 sequences, 15% to 20% of which are singletons, and 11% rests with the top ten. The sample belongs to a study of response to subunit inactivated influenza vaccine. The CDR3 loop spans 15 amino acids. Germline V CDR1 and CDR2: DFQATT, SNEGSKA (reference sequence). Study findings and constraints: The authors proposed limited new T cell recruitment per seasonal influenza vaccination.

The source material was PBMCs from blood, sampled around 5 days after vaccination. This sequence was found in a man aged 45 to 65 who received an inactivated influenza vaccine. The genes are TRBV20-1 and TRBJ2-7; TRBD2 agrees at 10 bases. CDR3 in DNA: TGCAGTGCGAGAGAACTAGCGGGGAGCTCCTACGAGCAGTACTTC. Its translation is CSARELAGSSYEQYF.